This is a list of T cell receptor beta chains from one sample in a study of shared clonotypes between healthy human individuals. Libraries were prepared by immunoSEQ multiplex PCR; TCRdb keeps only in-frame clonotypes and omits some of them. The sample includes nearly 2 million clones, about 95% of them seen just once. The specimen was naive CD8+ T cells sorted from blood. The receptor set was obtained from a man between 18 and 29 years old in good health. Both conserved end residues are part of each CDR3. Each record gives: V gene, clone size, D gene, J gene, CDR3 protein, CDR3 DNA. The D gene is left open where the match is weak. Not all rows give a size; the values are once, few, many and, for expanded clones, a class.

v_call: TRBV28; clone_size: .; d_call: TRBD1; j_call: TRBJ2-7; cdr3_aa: CASSLDRGIGEQYF; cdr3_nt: TGTGCCAGCAGTTTGGACAGGGGAATTGGAGAGCAGTACTTC
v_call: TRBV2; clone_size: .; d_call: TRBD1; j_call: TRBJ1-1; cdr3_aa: CASSLGQGAVQAFF; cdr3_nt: TGTGCCAGCAGTCTCGGACAGGGCGCAGTTCAAGCTTTCTTT
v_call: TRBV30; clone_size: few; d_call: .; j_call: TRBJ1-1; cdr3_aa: CAWTPSRGIEAFF; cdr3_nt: TGTGCCTGGACCCCAAGTCGGGGCATTGAAGCTTTCTTT
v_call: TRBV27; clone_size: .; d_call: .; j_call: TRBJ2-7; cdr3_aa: CASSFYGSYEQYF; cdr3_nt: TGTGCCAGCAGTTTTTACGGGTCCTACGAGCAGTACTTC
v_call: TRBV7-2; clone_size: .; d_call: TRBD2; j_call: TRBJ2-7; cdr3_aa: CASSQLAYPYEQYF; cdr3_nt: TGTGCCAGCAGCCAACTAGCGTACCCCTACGAGCAGTACTTC
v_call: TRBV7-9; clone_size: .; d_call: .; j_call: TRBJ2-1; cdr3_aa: CASSPTPGYNEQFF; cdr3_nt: TGTGCCAGCAGTCCGACTCCGGGATACAATGAGCAGTTCTTC
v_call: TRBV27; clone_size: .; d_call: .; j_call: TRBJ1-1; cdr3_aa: CASSLSHGGPTEAFF; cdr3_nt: TGTGCCAGCAGTTTATCTCACGGGGGGCCTACTGAAGCTTTCTTT
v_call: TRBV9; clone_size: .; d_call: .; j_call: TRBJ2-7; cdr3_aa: CASSAQSSYEQYF; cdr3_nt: TGTGCCAGCAGCGCTCAGAGCTCCTACGAGCAGTACTTC
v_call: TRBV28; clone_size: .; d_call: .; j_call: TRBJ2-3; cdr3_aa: CASSLVGARTDTQYF; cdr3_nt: TGTGCCAGCAGTTTAGTGGGGGCCCGCACAGATACGCAGTATTTT
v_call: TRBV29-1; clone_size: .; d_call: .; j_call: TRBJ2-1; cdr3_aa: CSVGQARDEQFF; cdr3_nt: TGCAGCGTTGGTCAGGCACGGGATGAGCAGTTCTTC
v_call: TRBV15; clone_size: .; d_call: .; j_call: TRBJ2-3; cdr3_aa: CATSGEGQTDTQYF; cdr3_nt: TGTGCCACCAGCGGAGAGGGGCAGACAGATACGCAGTATTTT
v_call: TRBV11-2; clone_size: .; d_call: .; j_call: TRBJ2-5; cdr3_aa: CASSLDSPRSEETQYF; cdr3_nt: TGTGCCAGCAGCTTAGACTCCCCACGATCAGAAGAGACCCAGTACTTC
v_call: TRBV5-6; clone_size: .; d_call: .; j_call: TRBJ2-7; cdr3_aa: CASSPSGNRYEQYF; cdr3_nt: TGTGCCAGCAGCCCGTCTGGGAACAGGTACGAGCAGTACTTC
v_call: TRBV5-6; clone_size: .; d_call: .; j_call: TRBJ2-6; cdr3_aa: CASSLGWSGANVLTF; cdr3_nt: TGTGCCAGCAGCTTGGGGTGGTCTGGGGCCAACGTCCTGACTTTC
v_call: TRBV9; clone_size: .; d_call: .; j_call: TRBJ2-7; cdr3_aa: CASSVGLAPYEQYF; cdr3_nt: TGTGCCAGCAGCGTAGGGCTAGCGCCCTACGAGCAGTACTTC
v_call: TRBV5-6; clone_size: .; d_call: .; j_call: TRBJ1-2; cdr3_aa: CASSLWGSAGYTF; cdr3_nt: TGTGCCAGCAGCTTGTGGGGTTCTGCTGGCTACACCTTC
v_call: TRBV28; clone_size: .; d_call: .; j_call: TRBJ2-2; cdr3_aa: CASSLVPGAGELFF; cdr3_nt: TGTGCCAGCAGTTTAGTTCCCGGGGCCGGGGAGCTGTTTTTT
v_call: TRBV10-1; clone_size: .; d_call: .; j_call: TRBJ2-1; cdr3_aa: CASSPWDSFYNEQFF; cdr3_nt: TGCGCCAGCAGCCCGTGGGACTCATTCTACAATGAGCAGTTCTTC
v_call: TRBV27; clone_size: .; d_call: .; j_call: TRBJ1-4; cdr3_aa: CASSGRQLEKLFF; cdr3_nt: TGTGCCAGCAGTGGCCGTCAGCTTGAAAAACTGTTTTTT
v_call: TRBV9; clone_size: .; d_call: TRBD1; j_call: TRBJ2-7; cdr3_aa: CASSLGDSYYEQYF; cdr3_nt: TGTGCCAGCTCACTGGGGGACAGCTACTACGAGCAGTACTTC
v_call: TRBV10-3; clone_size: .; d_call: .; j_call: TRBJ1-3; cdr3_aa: CAISDDRRGSGNTIYF; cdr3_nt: TGTGCCATCAGTGACGACAGAAGAGGCTCTGGAAACACCATATATTTT
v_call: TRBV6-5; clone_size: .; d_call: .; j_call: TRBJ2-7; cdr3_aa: CASSAGFNEQYF; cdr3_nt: TGTGCCAGCAGTGCGGGTTTCAACGAGCAGTACTTC
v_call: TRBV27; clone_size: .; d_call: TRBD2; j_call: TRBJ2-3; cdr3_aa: CASSPRTSGYTDTQYF; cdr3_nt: TGTGCCAGCAGTCCCCGGACTAGCGGATACACAGATACGCAGTATTTT
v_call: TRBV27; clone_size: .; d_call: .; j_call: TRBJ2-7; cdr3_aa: CASSTPGFNPGEQYF; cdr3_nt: TGTGCCAGCAGTACGCCGGGATTCAACCCTGGGGAGCAGTACTTC
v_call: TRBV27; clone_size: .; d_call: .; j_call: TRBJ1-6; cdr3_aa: CASSSHQGLNSPLHF; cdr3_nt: TGTGCCAGCAGTTCTCATCAGGGCTTGAACTCACCCCTCCACTTT
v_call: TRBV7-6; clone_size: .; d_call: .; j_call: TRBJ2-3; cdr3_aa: CASSFSEGLDPSTDTQYF; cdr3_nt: TGTGCCAGCAGCTTCAGTGAGGGCCTTGACCCTAGCACAGATACGCAGTATTTT
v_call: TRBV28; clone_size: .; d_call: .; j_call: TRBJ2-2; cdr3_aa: CASSPNTGELFF; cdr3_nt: TGTGCCAGCAGTCCTAACACCGGGGAGCTGTTTTTT
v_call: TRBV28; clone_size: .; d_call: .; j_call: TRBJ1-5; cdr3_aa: CASHLGVESNQPQHF; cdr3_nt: TGTGCCAGCCATTTGGGGGTGGAGAGCAATCAGCCCCAGCATTTT
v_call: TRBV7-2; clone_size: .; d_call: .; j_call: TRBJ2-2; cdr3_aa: CASSLGLGGRGTGELFF; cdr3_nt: TGTGCCAGCAGCTTAGGTCTTGGGGGCCGGGGCACCGGGGAGCTGTTTTTT
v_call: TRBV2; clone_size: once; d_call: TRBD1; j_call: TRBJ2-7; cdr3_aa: CASSGDRGGPYEQYF; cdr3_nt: TGTGCCAGCAGTGGAGACAGGGGAGGCCCGTACGAGCAGTACTTC
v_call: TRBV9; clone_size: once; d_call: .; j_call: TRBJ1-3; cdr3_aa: CASSESRGSGNTIYF; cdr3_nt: TGTGCCAGCAGCGAAAGTCGGGGCTCTGGAAACACCATATATTTT
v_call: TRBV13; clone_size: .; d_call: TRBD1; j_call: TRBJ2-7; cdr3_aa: CASSASGTGGQYEQYF; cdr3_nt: TGTGCCAGCAGCGCATCCGGGACAGGGGGCCAATACGAGCAGTACTTC
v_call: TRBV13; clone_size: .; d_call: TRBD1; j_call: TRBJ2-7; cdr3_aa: CASSLSRDSLYEQYF; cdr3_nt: TGTGCCAGCAGCTTAAGTCGGGACAGCTTATACGAGCAGTACTTC
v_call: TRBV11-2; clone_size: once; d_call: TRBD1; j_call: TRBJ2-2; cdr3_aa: CASSPTGTGIELFF; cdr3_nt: TGTGCCAGCAGTCCCACCGGGACAGGGATCGAACTGTTTTTT
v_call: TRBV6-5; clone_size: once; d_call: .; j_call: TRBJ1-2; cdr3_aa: CASSYSRGSFYGYTF; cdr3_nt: TGTGCCAGCAGTTACTCCCGTGGGAGCTTCTATGGCTACACCTTC
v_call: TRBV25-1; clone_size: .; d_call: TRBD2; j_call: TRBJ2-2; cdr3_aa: CASSEYGAAGGRGELFF; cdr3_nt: TGTGCCAGCAGTGAATACGGCGCAGCGGGAGGGCGTGGGGAGCTGTTTTTT
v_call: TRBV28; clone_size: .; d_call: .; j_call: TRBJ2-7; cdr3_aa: CASSLRLGSSYEQYF; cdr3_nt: TGTGCCAGCAGTTTACGTCTAGGGAGCTCCTACGAGCAGTACTTC
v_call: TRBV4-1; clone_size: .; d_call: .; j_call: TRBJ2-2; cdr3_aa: CASSQTIIQYANTGELFF; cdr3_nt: TGCGCCAGCAGCCAAACGATCATTCAATACGCGAACACCGGGGAGCTGTTTTTT
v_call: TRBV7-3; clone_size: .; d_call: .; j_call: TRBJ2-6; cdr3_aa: CASTPGPGKVSGANVLTF; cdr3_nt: TGTGCCAGCACTCCGGGACCTGGGAAAGTCTCTGGGGCCAACGTCCTGACTTTC
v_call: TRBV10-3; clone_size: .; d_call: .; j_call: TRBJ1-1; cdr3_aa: CAISESVFTEAFF; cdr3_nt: TGTGCCATCAGTGAGTCGGTTTTCACTGAAGCTTTCTTT
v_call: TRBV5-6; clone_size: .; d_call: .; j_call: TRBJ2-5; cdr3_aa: CASSLVTGRETQYF; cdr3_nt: TGTGCCAGCAGCTTGGTAACAGGGAGGGAGACCCAGTACTTC
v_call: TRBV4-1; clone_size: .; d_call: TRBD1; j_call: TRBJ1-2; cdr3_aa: CASSQETGTGFLIYGYTF; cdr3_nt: TGCGCCAGCAGCCAAGAAACCGGGACAGGGTTTCTGATCTATGGCTACACCTTC